The subject of this entry is one T cell receptor beta chain. Its cognate antigen has yet to be identified. No base quality values were provided; no much bigger clone lies one nucleotide off. This specimen belongs to a study of blood T cell repertoires in COVID-19 (dated by TCRdb to 2018 to 2021). Regarding the complete study: Collaborator samples came from the United States, Italy and Spain and covered acute and convalescent phases of COVID-19. The material from the prospective study consisted of cDNA or gDNA derived from T cells, B-cell-depleted T cells, or PBMCs. Deeply sampled blood TCRbeta repertoires from subjects exposed to, actively infected with, or recovered from COVID-19 were included in the dataset. The repertoires were made available in a free public database intended to serve as a resource for research on the immune response to SARS-CoV-2. Samples were obtained from the ongoing ImmuneRACE study (first 160 participants) and from 1,200 or so subjects provided by 6 global collaborators. The sample metadata nearly always contained a de-identified subject ID, COVID-19 status, age in years and sex. Where available, HLA class I and class II types were taken from metadata supplied by the sample provider and were not determined by assay-based typing. Overall results and qualifications from the work: Clinical and demographic metadata were provided uncurated, with the amount varying by source and participant.

The immunoSEQ Assay, a bias-controlled multiplex PCR, was used to amplify TCRbeta CDR3 regions from genomic DNA. As for the authors' bioinformatics: The number of nucleated cells in each sample was estimated by amplification of reference gene primers within the assay. Sequence reads were collapsed and filtered to measure the absolute abundance of every unique TCRbeta CDR3 rearrangement. For each sample, productive Simpson clonality was calculated by taking the square root of Simpson's diversity index across productive rearrangements. The table was pulled from immuneACCESS by TCRdb, which kept in-frame rearrangements only. Such tables lose some clones; where checked, under half of the loss comes from unresolved V genes, and the rest has no known cause. Clone size and V and J calls were adopted from that table, with D and trimming inferred from the DNA. A total of 300,000 to 450,000 clones appear in this sample, about 88% of them only once. The biggest ten clones account for just over 1% of the sample.

CDR1 and CDR2 were assigned from the germline V gene as SNHLY and FYNNEI. Including the terminal cysteine and phenylalanine, the CDR3 comprises 20 residues. Of all the DNA, just the CDR3 is kept, 60 bases in frame from base 1. From V the trimming removes 6 bases and from J it removes 0 bases, while the gene matches leave 11 bases of the junction unaccounted for. Participants in the prospective study were enrolled through a virtual design, were aged about 18 to 100 years, and lived in 24 United States geographic areas. To assign participants to cohorts, the prospective study relied on clinical history that participants themselves reported in a screening survey and a study questionnaire. Exposed participants were defined as having been in contact with someone with a PCR-confirmed or clinician-diagnosed COVID-19 case within 2 weeks of study entry. Mobile phlebotomists in the prospective study collected whole blood, serum and a nasopharyngeal or oropharyngeal swab from every participant. Prospective study participants could optionally give additional blood draws and questionnaires over a 2-month period. Before DNA extraction, prospective study blood samples were shipped either frozen or at room temperature.

This TCR was recovered from a woman in her thirties who had been exposed to COVID-19. The chain is made from TRBV2 and TRBJ2-1; TRBD2 agrees with 16 junctional bases. Material for sequencing was PBMCs or T cells enriched from blood (not recorded which). The nucleotide sequence reads TGTGCCAGCAGGGATGCCGGGACTAGCGGGAGGGTAAGCTCCTACAATGAGCAGTTCTTC. It is translated as CASRDAGTSGRVSSYNEQFF.